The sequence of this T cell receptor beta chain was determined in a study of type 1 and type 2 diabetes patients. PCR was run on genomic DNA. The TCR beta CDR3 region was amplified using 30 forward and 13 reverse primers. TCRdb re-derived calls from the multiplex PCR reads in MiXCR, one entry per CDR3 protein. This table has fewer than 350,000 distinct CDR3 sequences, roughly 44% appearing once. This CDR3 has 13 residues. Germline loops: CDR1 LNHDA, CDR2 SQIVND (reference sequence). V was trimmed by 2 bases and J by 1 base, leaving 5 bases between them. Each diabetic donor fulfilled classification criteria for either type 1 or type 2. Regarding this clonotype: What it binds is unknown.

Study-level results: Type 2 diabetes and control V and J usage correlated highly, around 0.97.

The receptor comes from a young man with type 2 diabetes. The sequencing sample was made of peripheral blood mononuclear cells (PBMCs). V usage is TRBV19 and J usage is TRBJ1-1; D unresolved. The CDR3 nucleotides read TGTGCCAGTAGTATAACATGGAACACTGAAGCTTTCTTT. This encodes CASSITWNTEAFF.